This T cell receptor (beta chain) was identified in a study of Ad26.COV2.S vaccination and SARS-CoV-2 variants. A remark on this clone: No antigen is known for it.

Trimming took 0 bases from V and 2 from J, leaving 13 bases between them. Germline V gives CDR1 LGHNA, CDR2 YSLEER. The CDR3 is made up of 17 amino acids. Noted treatment: over 15 received Ad26.COV2.S at low or high dose, single or two shots; about five received placebo; per-sample allocation not given. Sampling was done on day 63 after the first vaccine or placebo injection. Study findings and constraints: Substantial breadth was reportedly displayed by spike-specific CD8+ and CD4+ T cell responses after vaccination.

Generated by immunoSEQ multiplex PCR, the TCRdb table keeps only in-frame clones and is missing some. The sample records 350,000 to 450,000 clones, 87% being singletons. The source was peripheral blood, collected in a trial of Ad26.COV2.S vaccine versus placebo. The TCR originated in a person between 18 and 65 years old who received the Ad26.COV2.S COVID-19 vaccine or a placebo. The chain joins TRBV4-3 to TRBJ2-2; D unclear. This CDR3 is CASSQDYLGSNTGELFF. The CDR3 DNA reads as TGCGCCAGCAGCCAAGATTATTTGGGGTCCAACACCGGGGAGCTGTTTTTT.